The 9 T cell receptor beta chains presented below share a single source sample, sequenced in a study of T cell changes during pregnancy in multiple sclerosis. Libraries were prepared by immunoSEQ multiplex PCR; TCRdb keeps only in-frame clonotypes and omits some of them. This sample has 35,000 to 40,000 clones, with 80% to 90% found just once. The sample in question was CD4+ T cells from peripheral blood mononuclear cells, obtained before pregnancy. These receptors were collected from a female donor with multiple sclerosis, enrolled in a pregnancy study.

This chain uses TRBV27 with TRBJ1-2; D call uncertain. This CDR3 comprises 13 residues. CDR1 is MNHEY and CDR2 is SMNVEV in the germline V gene (reference sequence). V was cut by 5 bases and J by 8 bases, with 15 bases left in between. The CDR3: CASSPARGGGYTF. Written as DNA, the CDR3 is TGTGCCAGCAGTCCGGCGCGGGGAGGCGGCTACACCTTC.

V is TRBV5-5 and J is TRBJ2-5; D remains unclear. Germline CDR1 is SGHKS and CDR2 is YYEKEE (reference sequence). Trimming pared 0 bases from V and 4 bases from J, leaving 4 bases between. The CDR3 runs to 12 residues. CDR3 nucleotide sequence: TGTGCCAGCAGCTTGGTTCGAGAGACCCAGTACTTC. It translates to CASSLVRETQYF.

This rearrangement joins TRBV19 to TRBJ2-5; no clear D. CDR3 size: 12 residues. The V gene lost 4 bases and the J gene lost 1 base, with 4 bases spanning the gap. Per the germline V gene, CDR1 is LNHDA and CDR2 is SQIVND (reference sequence). The CDR3, as DNA: TGTGCCAGTAGTACATCCCAAGAGACCCAGTACTTC. It yields the protein CASSTSQETQYF.

The genes are TRBV6-1 and TRBJ1-2, with 10 positions matching TRBD1. Germline CDR1 is MNHNS and CDR2 is SASEGT. After removal of 5 bases from V and 8 bases from J, the junction contained 5 bases not matched to a gene. The length of the CDR3 is 13 residues. CDR3 coding DNA: TGTGCCAGCAGTTCCGGGACAGGGGAGGGCTACACCTTC. It translates to CASSSGTGEGYTF.

V is TRBV5-4 and J is TRBJ2-5; a weak D match, TRBD1 (6 bases). In germline, CDR1 is SGHNT, CDR2 YYREEE (reference sequence). The CDR3 spans 15 residues. Trimming left V 3 bases short and J 5 bases short, with 17 bases between. The CDR3 reads CASSSGKGGVETQYF. CDR3 nucleotide sequence: TGTGCCAGCAGCTCGGGGAAAGGGGGAGTCGAGACCCAGTACTTC. Filled out from reference TRBV5-4 and TRBJ2-5, the complete variable domain reads ETGVTQSPTHLIKTRGQQVTLRCSSQSGHNTVSWYQQALGQGPQFIFQYYREEENGRGNFPPRFSGLQFPNYSSELNVNALELDDSALYLCASSSGKGGVETQYFGPGTRLLVL.

This clone showed up just once. The chain couples TRBV2 to TRBJ2-2, with TRBD2 matching over 7 bases. V shed 6 bases and J 5 bases; nucleotides not matched to a gene: 9. This CDR3 is 15 amino acids long. Germline CDR1 reads SNHLY; CDR2 reads FYNNEI. As DNA, the CDR3 is TGTGCCAGCAGGGACCGCGGGAGAAATACCGGGGAGCTGTTTTTT. Protein: CASRDRGRNTGELFF.

V is TRBV30 and J is TRBJ1-1; 8 bases are shared with TRBD1. CDR3 size: 11 residues. CDR1 GTSNPN and CDR2 SVGIG come from the germline V gene (reference sequence). J lost 7 bases, V lost 4 bases, and 2 bases had no gene match. CDR3 sequence reads: CAWIGTGEAFF. CDR3 in DNA: TGTGCCTGGATAGGGACAGGTGAAGCTTTCTTT.

This chain links TRBV6-5 with TRBJ2-3; 9 nucleotides agree with TRBD2. CDR1 is MNHEY, CDR2 SVGAGI, per germline. The CDR3 loop spans 16 amino acids. J gave up 2 bases and V 0 bases, and 3 bases lay outside the gene matches. This CDR3 is CASSYSGGRDTDTQYF. DNA of the CDR3: TGTGCCAGCAGTTACTCGGGCGGGAGGGACACAGATACGCAGTATTTT.

The gene calls are TRBV19 and TRBJ1-1; 9 nucleotides agree with TRBD1. CDR3 length: 13 amino acids. J was trimmed by 7 bases and V by 7 bases; bases with no gene match: 7. Germline lookup yields CDR1 LNHDA and CDR2 SQIVND (reference sequence). The DNA of the CDR3 is TGTGCCAGTATGGGGACAGGGCGCCGTGAAGCTTTCTTT. Its protein product is CASMGTGRREAFF.